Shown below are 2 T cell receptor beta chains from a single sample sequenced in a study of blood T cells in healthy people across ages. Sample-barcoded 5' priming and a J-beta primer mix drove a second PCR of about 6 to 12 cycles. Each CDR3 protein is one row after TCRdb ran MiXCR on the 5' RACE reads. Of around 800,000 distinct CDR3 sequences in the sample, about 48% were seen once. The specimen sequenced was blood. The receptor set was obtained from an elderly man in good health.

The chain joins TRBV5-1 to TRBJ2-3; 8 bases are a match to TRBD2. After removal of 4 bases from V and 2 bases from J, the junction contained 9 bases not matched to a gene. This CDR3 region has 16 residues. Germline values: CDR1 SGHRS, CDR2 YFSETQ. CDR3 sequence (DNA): TGCGCCAGCAGCCCCCCCGTAGCGGGGTTCACAGATACGCAGTATTTT. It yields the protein CASSPPVAGFTDTQYF.

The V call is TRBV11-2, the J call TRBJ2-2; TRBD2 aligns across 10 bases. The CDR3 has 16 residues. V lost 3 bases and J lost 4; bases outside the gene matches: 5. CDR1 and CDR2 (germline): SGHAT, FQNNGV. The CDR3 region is CASSFRLAGFTGELFF. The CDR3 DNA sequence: TGTGCCAGCAGCTTCCGACTAGCGGGCTTCACCGGGGAGCTGTTTTTT.